Included here is one TCR beta chain sequence, with context. Its target is unknown. The sample comes from a study of blood T cells in healthy people across ages. Broader study findings: TCR beta diversity per million T cells fell roughly linearly with age. Estimates of diversity drawn from one million T cells were considered underestimates. Not knowing donor CMV status may have confounded expanded clonotype changes.

PCR was performed a second time for roughly 6 to 12 cycles using a sample-barcoded 5' primer and a J-beta primer mix. TCRdb recomputed calls from the 5' RACE reads with MiXCR, one row per CDR3 protein. Here the sample spans more than 650,000 distinct CDR3 sequences, 20% to 25% being singletons. Isolated PBMCs totaled at least 7 million in each sample. The source material was blood. The receptor comes from a man between 65 and 85 years old in good health.

This chain's CDR3 is CSAARGLAETQYF. CDR3 bases: TGCAGTGCGGCTCGAGGGCTGGCAGAGACCCAGTACTTC. This chain connects TRBV20-1 to TRBJ2-5; the D gene is possibly TRBD2 (5 bases). Germline V gene lookup returns CDR1 DFQATT and CDR2 SNEGSKA (reference sequence). V shed 6 bases and J shed 4 bases, with 15 bases lying between them. CDR3 length: 13 residues.